This TCR beta chain was captured by sequencing in a study of blood T cells in healthy people across ages. Next came a second PCR, run for about 7 to 12 cycles, which used a sample-barcoded 5' primer along with a J-beta primer mix. A single record per CDR3 protein comes from TCRdb applying MiXCR to the 5' RACE reads. The sample shows 700,000 or so distinct CDR3 sequences, approximately 40% of them seen only once. Trimming cost V 5 bases and J 7 bases, with 21 bases left between them. The V gene's germline CDR1 is MNHEY and CDR2 SMNVEV (reference sequence). The CDR3 has 16 amino acids. Specimen: blood. The V call is TRBV27, the J call TRBJ2-1; the D gene is possibly TRBD2 (5 bases). This receptor was obtained from a man older than 75 in good health. The CDR3 DNA sequence: TGTGCCAGCAGTAATCGTCAGAGGGCCCCTTTTAATGAGCAGTTCTTC. It yields the protein CASSNRQRAPFNEQFF.